A selection of T cell receptor beta chains follows, all from one sample in a study of blood T cell repertoires in COVID-19. Clones were read by immunoSEQ multiplex PCR, and TCRdb kept only the in-frame ones, dropping some. The sample holds around 52,000 clones, around 80% seen once. Sequences were obtained from peripheral blood. The origin of the receptors is a woman older than 75 with acute or convalescent COVID-19. Each CDR3 is given with its conserved first and last residue. D genes are given only for firm matches. Expanded clones are given a class, and other clones once, few, many or no size at all.

>TRBJ2-7|TRBV7-6|TRBD2|NA
TGTGCCAGCAGCTTAGTCTTGCGGGGACTAGCGGGAGTTGAGCAGTACTTC
CASSLVLRGLAGVEQYF
>TRBJ1-2|TRBV6-1|TRBD1|NA
TGTGCCAGCAGTGAACAGCCTTGGACAGGGGGGAACTATGGCTACACCTTC
CASSEQPWTGGNYGYTF
>TRBJ1-1|TRBV27|TRBD1|NA
TGTGCCAGCACCGTTACCCAGGGGGGCGAAGCTTTCTTT
CASTVTQGGEAFF
>TRBJ2-7|TRBV3-1/TRBV3-2|NA|NA
TGTGCCAGCAGCCAAGACAGGGGCGCTATCTACGAGCAGTACTTC
CASSQDRGAIYEQYF
>TRBJ1-2|TRBV19|NA|NA
TGTGCCAGTAGTATGTACCTAGACGGCTACACCTTC
CASSMYLDGYTF
>TRBJ2-1|TRBV7-2|TRBD2|NA
TGTGCCAGCAGCTTAAGTAGCGGGGTCGGCAATGAGCAGTTCTTC
CASSLSSGVGNEQFF
>TRBJ1-2|TRBV6-5|NA|NA
TGTGCCAGCAAAGTGGGCAGCTATGGCTACACCTTC
CASKVGSYGYTF
>TRBJ2-3|TRBV7-9|TRBD2|NA
TGTGCCAGCAGCTTGGAGGGCGGACTAGCGGGGGGGGCAGATACGCAGTATTTT
CASSLEGGLAGGADTQYF
>TRBJ1-5|TRBV29-1|TRBD1|NA
TGCAGCGTTGGACAGGGATCGGATCAGCCCCAGCATTTT
CSVGQGSDQPQHF
>TRBJ1-5|TRBV27|NA|NA
TGTGCCAGCAGTTCGGACTCCTATAGCAATCAGCCCCAGCATTTT
CASSSDSYSNQPQHF
>TRBJ2-5|TRBV2|NA|NA
TGTGCCAGCAGCCCTAGGACAGAGATAAAGACCCAGTACTTC
CASSPRTEIKTQYF
>TRBJ1-1|TRBV2|NA|NA
TGTGCCAGCGGAAGGATCGGGGGGCTAATGAACACTGAAGCTTTCTTT
CASGRIGGLMNTEAFF
>TRBJ1-2|TRBV4-1|TRBD1|NA
TGCGCCAGCAGCCAAGAGTTCCCCGCAGGGGGATATGGCTACACCTTC
CASSQEFPAGGYGYTF
>TRBJ2-7|TRBV2|TRBD1|NA
TGTGCCAGCAGTGAAGTCGGGACAGGGGGCTACGAGCAGTACTTC
CASSEVGTGGYEQYF
>TRBJ1-5|TRBV27|NA|NA
TGTGCCAGCAGTTTAAGGGGTGGAAATCAGCCCCAGCATTTT
CASSLRGGNQPQHF
>TRBJ2-2|TRBV7-6|NA|NA
TGTGCCAGCAGCTCGTCCTCGGGCGCAGGGAAGGTAACAGCCGGGGAGCTGTTTTTT
CASSSSSGAGKVTAGELFF
>TRBJ2-3|TRBV5-6|TRBD2|NA
TGTGCCAGCAGCTTTGACTCGGGCGGGAGAGATACGCAGTATTTT
CASSFDSGGRDTQYF
>TRBJ1-1|TRBV11-3|NA|NA
TGTGCCAGCAGCTTACGGTTGAACACTGAAGCTTTCTTT
CASSLRLNTEAFF
>TRBJ2-5|TRBV5-1|NA|NA
TGCGCCAGCAGCAGTACGGGGAACATGGAGACCCAGTACTTC
CASSSTGNMETQYF
>TRBJ1-6|TRBV2|NA|few
TGTGCCAGCACTAACCAAGGAGGAATGGTCGGTTCACCCCTCCACTTT
CASTNQGGMVGSPLHF
>TRBJ2-2|TRBV28|TRBD2|few
TGTGCCAGCAGTTTATCGGGACTAGCGAAGAACACCGGGGAGCTGTTTTTT
CASSLSGLAKNTGELFF
>TRBJ2-7|TRBV2|NA|NA
TGTGCCAGCCGGTCGGATGCAGGGAATGTCGACGAGCAGTACTTC
CASRSDAGNVDEQYF
>TRBJ2-1|TRBV6-5|TRBD2|NA
TGTGCCAGCATCAAGGGACTAATTTCCTACAATGAGCAGTTCTTC
CASIKGLISYNEQFF
>TRBJ1-1|TRBV19|NA|NA
TGTGCCAGTAGTGAAGAAAGCGGGTTCACTGAAGCTTTCTTT
CASSEESGFTEAFF
>TRBJ1-5|TRBV19|NA|NA
TGTGCCAGCGTCACGGGATACAATCAGCCCCAGCATTTT
CASVTGYNQPQHF
>TRBJ2-7|TRBV28|NA|NA
TGTGCCAGCAGTTCTTTGGTACTGTACTTC
CASSSLVLYF